These 19 T cell receptor beta chains share one sample of origin, sequenced in a study of T cell responses to AZD1222 COVID-19 vaccine. Using immunoSEQ multiplex PCR, the repertoire was profiled, and TCRdb retains in-frame clones only, with some absent. The sample contains 65,000 to 80,000 clones, about nine tenths of which appear only once. The sequences come from peripheral blood, collected on day 0 of AZD1222 vaccination. These receptor sequences come from an adult in good health.

The chain has TRBV6-5 and TRBJ1-2; weak D call: TRBD1 (5 bases). The CDR3 runs 14 residues. Germline V gene sequence: CDR1 MNHEY, CDR2 SVGAGI. V was clipped by 5 bases and J by 7 bases, with 17 bases between them. The CDR3 sequence is CASSTGTVSRGYTF. Here the CDR3 DNA reads TGTGCCAGCAGTACCGGGACGGTATCGCGTGGCTACACCTTC.

The rearrangement links TRBV11-2 to TRBJ1-1, with a tentative D call TRBD1 (5 bases). The CDR3 runs 15 residues. V was cut by 4 bases and J by 6 bases, with 18 bases left in between. Germline CDR1 is SGHAT and CDR2 is FQNNGV. For the CDR3, the DNA is TGTGCCAGCAGCTCTCCCTCGGGGCGGGGAGCTGAAGCTTTCTTT. Translating gives CASSSPSGRGAEAFF.

V usage is TRBV2 and J usage is TRBJ1-4; possible D gene TRBD1, 5 bases. The CDR3 totals 18 residues. V lost 5 bases and J lost 0, with 19 bases in between. Germline V CDR1 and CDR2: SNHLY, FYNNEI. CDR3 DNA: TGTGCCAGCAGTCCCCATCGCGGGGGGAGTTCAACTAATGAAAAACTGTTTTTT. Its protein is CASSPHRGGSSTNEKLFF.

V is TRBV7-9 and J is TRBJ2-3; D ambiguous. CDR1 and CDR2 from the germline V gene are SEHNR and FQNEAQ (reference sequence). This CDR3 spans 13 amino acids. With 7 bases removed from V and 2 bases from J, the gap between germline ends came to 10 bases. In DNA, the CDR3 is TGTGCCAGCATGGCTAGAAACACAGATACGCAGTATTTT. Translation: CASMARNTDTQYF.

The V call is TRBV3-1 (or the pseudogene TRBV3-2), the J call TRBJ2-2; perhaps TRBD1 as D (6 bases). V lost 10 bases and J 6 bases, leaving 9 bases between the germline ends. The CDR3 is made up of 11 amino acids. Germline-derived CDR1 and CDR2 are LGHDT and YNNKEL (reference sequence). For the CDR3, the DNA is TGTGCCACAACAGGGTCCGGGGAGCTGTTTTTT. This translates into CATTGSGELFF.

The V gene is TRBV13, the J gene TRBJ1-6, with D possibly TRBD1 on 5 matching bases. Germline V CDR1 and CDR2: PRHDT, FYEKMQ (reference sequence). This CDR3 region has 15 residues. V was trimmed by 6 bases and J by 8 bases, leaving 17 bases between them. CDR3 coding DNA: TGTGCCAGCAGTCCCACGGGGCTTGGCTATTCACCCCTCCACTTT. The encoded protein is CASSPTGLGYSPLHF. The full variable domain, with the rest looked up from reference TRBV13 and TRBJ1-6, is AAGVIQSPRHLIKEKRETATLKCYPIPRHDTVYWYQQGPGQDPQFLISFYEKMQSDKGSIPDRFSAQQFSDYHSELNMSSLELGDSALYFCASSPTGLGYSPLHFGNGTRLTVT.

The chain links TRBV7-9 to TRBJ2-6, with D unclear. Between the trimmed V and J ends, which lost 5 bases and 1 base, there was a span of 6 bases. Germline values: CDR1 SEHNR, CDR2 FQNEAQ (reference sequence). The CDR3 runs 14 residues. The CDR3 is CASSARSGANVLTF. The CDR3 bases are TGTGCCAGCAGCGCAAGATCTGGGGCCAACGTCCTGACTTTC. Together with reference TRBV7-9 and TRBJ2-6, the CDR3 gives the full variable domain: DTGVSQNPRHKITKRGQNVTFRCDPISEHNRLYWYRQTLGQGPEFLTYFQNEAQLEKSRLLSDRFSAERPKGSFSTLEIQRTEQGDSAMYLCASSARSGANVLTFGAGSRLTVL.

The chain joins TRBV2 to TRBJ1-1; 9 nucleotides agree with TRBD1. Germline V lookup: CDR1 SNHLY, CDR2 FYNNEI. The V and J ends lost 5 bases and 1 base, in that order; junction bases with no gene match: 2. This CDR3 is 14 amino acids long. The CDR3 sequence is CASSRQGGNTEAFF. The CDR3, as DNA: TGTGCCAGCAGTCGACAGGGGGGGAACACTGAAGCTTTCTTT.

The chain has TRBV29-1 and TRBJ2-3; 8 nucleotides match TRBD2. V lost 1 base, J lost 3 bases, and 0 bases stayed unmatched. Germline CDR1 SQVTM, CDR2 ANQGSEA. The CDR3 is 13 residues long. CDR3 DNA sequence: TGCAGCGTTGAAGCTAGCGGGACAGATACGCAGTATTTT. Amino acid sequence: CSVEASGTDTQYF.

The DNA of the CDR3 is TGTGCCAGCAGCGTACAGGGGGGAGAGCCCCAGCATTTT. Amino acid sequence: CASSVQGGEPQHF. The V gene is TRBV9, the J gene TRBJ1-5; 7 bases match TRBD1. The CDR3 is 13 amino acids. Losses at the gene ends were 1 base for V and 8 bases for J; bases not matched to a gene: 3. Looked up from germline, CDR1 is SGDLS and CDR2 is YYNGEE. Drawing the rest from reference TRBV9 and TRBJ1-5, the complete variable domain is DSGVTQTPKHLITATGQRVTLRCSPRSGDLSVYWYQQSLDQGLQFLIQYYNGEERAKGNILERFSAQQFPDLHSELNLSSLELGDSALYFCASSVQGGEPQHFGDGTRLSIL.

The genes are TRBV6-6 and TRBJ2-4; D not resolved. Germline values: CDR1 MNHNY, CDR2 SVGAGI (reference sequence). Trimming cost V 6 bases and J 1 base, with 7 bases left between them. There are 13 residues in the CDR3. As DNA, the CDR3 is TGTGCCAGCAGCCCCCTGGCCAAAAACATTCAGTACTTC. The encoded protein is CASSPLAKNIQYF.

V and J are TRBV7-9 and TRBJ1-3, with D possibly being TRBD1 (5 bases). CDR3 size: 14 residues. V was trimmed by 6 bases and J by 6 bases, leaving 15 bases between them. Looked up from germline, CDR1 is SEHNR and CDR2 is FQNEAQ (reference sequence). For the CDR3, the DNA is TGTGCCAGCAGTTTCTCCGGGACTGAAAACACCATATATTTT. Residues: CASSFSGTENTIYF.

The CDR3 sequence is CASSFLAGGTEAFF. The CDR3 DNA follows: TGTGCCAGCAGTTTCTTGGCGGGAGGTACTGAAGCTTTCTTT. The chain uses TRBV27 and TRBJ1-1; D gene unclear. The germline V gene encodes CDR1 MNHEY and CDR2 SMNVEV (reference sequence). Trimming took off 3 bases at V and 5 bases at J, with 13 bases between the two ends. The CDR3 covers 14 residues.

The chain links TRBV6-5 to TRBJ2-4, with a tentative D call TRBD1 (6 bases). Germline V lookup: CDR1 MNHEY, CDR2 SVGAGI. The CDR3 contains 12 residues. Trimming removed 6 bases from V and 6 bases from J, with 9 bases in between. The DNA for the CDR3 is TGTGCCAGCAGCCGCAGGGGAAACATTCAGTACTTC. Its translation: CASSRRGNIQYF.

In this sample, this clone turned up once. The V and J genes are TRBV4-1 and TRBJ1-5; 7 bases map to TRBD1. Trimming removed 5 bases from V and 0 bases from J; junction bases left unmatched: 4. The germline CDR1 and CDR2 sequences are MGHRA and YSYEKL. The CDR3 sequence is 15 residues long. The CDR3 loop is CASSYRGDSNQPQHF. The CDR3 DNA reads as TGCGCCAGCAGCTACAGGGGCGATAGCAATCAGCCCCAGCATTTT.

This sequence joins TRBV5-1 and TRBJ2-5, with 7 bases fitting TRBD1. After removal of 0 bases from V and 3 bases from J, the junction contained 5 bases not matched to a gene. The CDR3 runs to 15 residues. Per the germline V gene, CDR1 is SGHRS and CDR2 is YFSETQ. In DNA, the CDR3 is TGCGCCAGCAGCTTGGCTACAGGGGTGAAAGAGACCCAGTACTTC. It codes for CASSLATGVKETQYF.

The rearrangement joins TRBV7-3 to TRBJ2-1; a weak D match, TRBD2 (5 bases). CDR3 size: 15 residues. Trimming stripped 6 bases from V and 1 base from J, with 13 bases between. From germline, CDR1 is SGHTA and CDR2 FQGTGA. The CDR3 protein is CASSLLAVSYNEQFF. CDR3 DNA: TGTGCCAGCAGTCTTCTAGCAGTTTCCTACAATGAGCAGTTCTTC.

The CDR3 is CASSLRVETQYF. The CDR3 bases are TGTGCCAGCAGCCTTCGGGTTGAGACCCAGTACTTC. This rearrangement joins TRBV3-1 (or the pseudogene TRBV3-2) to TRBJ2-5, with D hard to call. The germline gives CDR1 LGHDT, CDR2 YNNKEL (reference sequence). V lost 4 bases, J lost 5 bases, and 8 bases lay in between. This CDR3 contains 12 residues.

This sequence joins TRBV7-8 and TRBJ1-4; D perhaps matches TRBD1 (5 bases). This CDR3 comprises 14 residues. Germline loops: CDR1 SGHVS, CDR2 FQNEAQ. The V gene lost 5 bases and the J gene lost 0 bases, with 7 bases spanning the gap. This chain's CDR3 is CASSPRATNEKLFF. CDR3 nucleotide sequence: TGTGCCAGCAGCCCCAGGGCAACTAATGAAAAACTGTTTTTT.